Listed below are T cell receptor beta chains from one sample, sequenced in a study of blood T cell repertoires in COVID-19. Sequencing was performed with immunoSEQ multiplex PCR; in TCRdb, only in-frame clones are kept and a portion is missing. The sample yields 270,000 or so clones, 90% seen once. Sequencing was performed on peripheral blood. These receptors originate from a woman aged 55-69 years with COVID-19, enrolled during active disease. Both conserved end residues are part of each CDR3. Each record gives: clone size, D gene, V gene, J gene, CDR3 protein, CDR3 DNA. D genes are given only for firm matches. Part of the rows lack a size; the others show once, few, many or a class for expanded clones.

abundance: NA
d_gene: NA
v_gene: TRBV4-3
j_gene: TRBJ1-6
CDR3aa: CASTPGHGVSPLHF
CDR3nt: TGCGCCAGCACTCCGGGACATGGGGTTTCACCCCTCCACTTT

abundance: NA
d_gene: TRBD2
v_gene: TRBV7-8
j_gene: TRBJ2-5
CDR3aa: CASSRLAGETQYF
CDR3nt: TGTGCCAGCAGCAGACTAGCAGGGGAGACCCAGTACTTC

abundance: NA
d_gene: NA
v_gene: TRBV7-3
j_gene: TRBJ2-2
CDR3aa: CASREAGNTGELFF
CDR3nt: TGTGCCAGCAGGGAGGCGGGGAACACCGGGGAGCTGTTTTTT

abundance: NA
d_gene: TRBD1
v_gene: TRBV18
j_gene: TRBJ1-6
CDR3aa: CASSPGQEGSPLHF
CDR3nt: TGTGCCAGCTCACCGGGACAGGAGGGTTCACCCCTCCACTTT

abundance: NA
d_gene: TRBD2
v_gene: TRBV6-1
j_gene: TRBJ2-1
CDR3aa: CASSELAGPWEQFF
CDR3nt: TGTGCCAGCAGTGAACTAGCGGGGCCCTGGGAGCAGTTCTTC

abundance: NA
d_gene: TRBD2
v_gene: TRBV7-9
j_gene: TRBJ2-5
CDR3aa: CASSSTRLAGGETQYF
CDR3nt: TGTGCCAGCAGCTCGACTCGACTCGCGGGGGGGGAGACCCAGTACTTC

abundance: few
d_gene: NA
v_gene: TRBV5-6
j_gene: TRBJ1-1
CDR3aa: CASSIRGTEAFF
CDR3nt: TGTGCCAGCAGCATCAGGGGCACTGAAGCTTTCTTT

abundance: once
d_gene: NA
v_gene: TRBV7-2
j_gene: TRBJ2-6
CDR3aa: CASSMDSRPGANVLTF
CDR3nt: TGTGCCAGCAGCATGGACAGTAGGCCTGGGGCCAACGTCCTGACTTTC

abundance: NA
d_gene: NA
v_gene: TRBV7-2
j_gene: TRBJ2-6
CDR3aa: CASILNTGWGANVLTF
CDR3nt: TGTGCCAGCATTTTAAATACCGGGTGGGGGGCCAACGTCCTGACTTTC

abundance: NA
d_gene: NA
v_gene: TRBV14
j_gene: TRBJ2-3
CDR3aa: CASSQLGGLDTQYF
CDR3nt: TGTGCCAGCAGCCAACTTGGGGGCCTTGATACGCAGTATTTT

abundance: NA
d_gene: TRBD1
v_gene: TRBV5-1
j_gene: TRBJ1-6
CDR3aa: CASSAGTGSSYNSPLHF
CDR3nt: TGCGCCAGCAGCGCAGGGACAGGGAGCTCCTATAATTCACCCCTCCACTTT

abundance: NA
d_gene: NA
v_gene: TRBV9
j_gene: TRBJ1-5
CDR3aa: CASSLAGGNQPQHF
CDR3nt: TGTGCCAGCAGCCTAGCTGGAGGCAATCAGCCCCAGCATTTT

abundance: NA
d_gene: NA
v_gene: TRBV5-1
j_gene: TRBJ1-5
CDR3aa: CASSLAGGSNQPQHF
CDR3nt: TGCGCCAGCAGCTTGGCCGGCGGGAGCAATCAGCCCCAGCATTTT

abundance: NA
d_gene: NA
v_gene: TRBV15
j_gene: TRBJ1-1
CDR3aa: CATSREIGENTEAFF
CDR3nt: TGTGCCACCAGCAGAGAAATTGGAGAGAACACTGAAGCTTTCTTT

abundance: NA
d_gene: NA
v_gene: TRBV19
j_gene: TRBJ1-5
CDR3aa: CASSILLRGNQPQHF
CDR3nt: TGTGCCAGTAGTATCCTGCTTCGGGGCAATCAGCCCCAGCATTTT

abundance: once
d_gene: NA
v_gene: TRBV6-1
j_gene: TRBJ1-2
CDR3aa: CASSEARRTSGYTF
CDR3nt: TGTGCCAGCAGTGAAGCGAGACGGACTAGCGGCTACACCTTC

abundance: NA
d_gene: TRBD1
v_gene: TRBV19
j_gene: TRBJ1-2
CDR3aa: CASTPDRDYGYTF
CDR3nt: TGTGCCAGTACCCCGGACAGGGACTATGGCTACACCTTC

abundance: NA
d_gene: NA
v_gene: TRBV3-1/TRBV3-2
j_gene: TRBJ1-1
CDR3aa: CASSQRMSTEAFF
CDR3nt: TGTGCCAGCAGCCAAAGAATGAGTACTGAAGCTTTCTTT

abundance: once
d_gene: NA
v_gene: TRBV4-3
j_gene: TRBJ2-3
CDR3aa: CASSQVRLATDTQYF
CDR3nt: TGCGCCAGCAGCCAAGTCCGGCTAGCTACAGATACGCAGTATTTT

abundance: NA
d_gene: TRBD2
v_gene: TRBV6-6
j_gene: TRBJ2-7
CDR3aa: CASSYSAGGLPYEQYF
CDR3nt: TGTGCCAGCAGTTACTCTGCGGGGGGCCTTCCCTACGAGCAGTACTTC

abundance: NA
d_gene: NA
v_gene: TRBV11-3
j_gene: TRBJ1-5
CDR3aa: CASNPRGKGSNQPQHF
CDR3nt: TGTGCCAGCAACCCTAGGGGGAAGGGAAGCAATCAGCCCCAGCATTTT

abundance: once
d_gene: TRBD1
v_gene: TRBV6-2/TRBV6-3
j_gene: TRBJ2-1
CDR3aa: CASSTHRGLSYNEQFF
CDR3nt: TGTGCCAGCAGTACCCACAGGGGGCTCTCCTACAATGAGCAGTTCTTC

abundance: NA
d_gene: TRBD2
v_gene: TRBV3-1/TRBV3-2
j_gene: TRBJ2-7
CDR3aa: CASSPGTSGGAGEQYF
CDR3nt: TGTGCCAGCAGCCCCGGGACTAGCGGGGGGGCGGGGGAGCAGTACTTC

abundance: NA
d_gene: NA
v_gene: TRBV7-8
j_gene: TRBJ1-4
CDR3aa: CASSSFSGVNEKLFF
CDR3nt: TGTGCCAGCAGCTCCTTCTCGGGGGTTAATGAAAAACTGTTTTTT

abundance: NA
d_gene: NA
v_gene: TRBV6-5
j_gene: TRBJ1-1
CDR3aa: CASSPPGGRITEAFF
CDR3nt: TGTGCCAGCAGCCCCCCCGGGGGGAGGATCACTGAAGCTTTCTTT

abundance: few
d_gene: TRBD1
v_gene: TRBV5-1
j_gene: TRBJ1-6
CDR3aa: CASSLGQGSKNSPLHF
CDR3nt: TGCGCCAGCAGCCTAGGACAGGGCAGTAAAAATTCACCCCTCCACTTT

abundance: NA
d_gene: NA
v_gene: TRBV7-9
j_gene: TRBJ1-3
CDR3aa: CASTHGGLSGNTIYF
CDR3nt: TGTGCCAGCACCCACGGGGGGCTATCTGGAAACACCATATATTTT

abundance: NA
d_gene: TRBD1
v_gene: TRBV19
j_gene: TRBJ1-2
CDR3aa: CASSPRGTGGDYGYTF
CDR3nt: TGTGCCAGTAGTCCCCGGGGGACAGGGGGTGACTATGGCTACACCTTC

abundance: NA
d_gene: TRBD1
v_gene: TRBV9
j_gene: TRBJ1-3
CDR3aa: CASSVQDRGLDTIYF
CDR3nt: TGTGCCAGCAGCGTACAGGACAGGGGGCTGGACACCATATATTTT

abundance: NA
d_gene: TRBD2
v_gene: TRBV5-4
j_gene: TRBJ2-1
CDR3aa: CASTTWASGGYNEQFF
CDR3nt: TGTGCCAGCACTACTTGGGCTAGCGGGGGTTACAATGAGCAGTTCTTC

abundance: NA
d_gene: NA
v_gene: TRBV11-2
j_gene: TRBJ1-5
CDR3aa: CASSFATGQPQHF
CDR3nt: TGTGCCAGCAGCTTCGCGACAGGACAGCCCCAGCATTTT